Below are 7 T cell receptor beta chains sequenced from a single sample in a study of blood T cell repertoires in COVID-19. Method: immunoSEQ multiplex PCR; TCRdb's copy keeps in-frame clones and lacks some. Among about 260,000 clones listed, about 86% were seen once. The sequencing input was peripheral blood. Receptors were obtained from a man aged 30 to 39 with active or convalescent COVID-19.

The chain links TRBV3-1 (or the pseudogene TRBV3-2) to TRBJ1-1; D gene uncertain. The CDR3 is 14 residues long. Trimming cost V 4 bases and J 3 bases, with 12 bases left between them. Germline CDR1 LGHDT, CDR2 YNNKEL (reference sequence). The CDR3 is CASSPRWRYTEAFF. In nucleotides, the CDR3 is TGTGCCAGCAGCCCCCGATGGAGGTACACTGAAGCTTTCTTT.

The chain recombines TRBV7-2 with TRBJ1-4; 9 bases are a match to TRBD1. This CDR3 spans 14 amino acids. Germline V CDR1 and CDR2: SGHTA, FQGNSA. V was pared by 5 bases and J by 6 bases, with 4 bases of the junction left unmatched. The CDR3 reads CASSEGQGDEKLFF. The CDR3 region has the DNA TGTGCCAGCAGCGAGGGACAGGGTGATGAAAAACTGTTTTTT. The variable domain in full, with the rest retrieved from reference TRBV7-2 and TRBJ1-4, is GAGVSQSPSNKVTEKGKDVELRCDPISGHTALYWYRQSLGQGLEFLIYFQGNSAPDKSGLPSDRFSAERTGGSVSTLTIQRTQQEDSAVYLCASSEGQGDEKLFFGSGTQLSVL.

The gene calls are TRBV27 and TRBJ2-2; D is unresolved. This CDR3 spans 15 amino acids. Germline V gene sequence: CDR1 MNHEY, CDR2 SMNVEV (reference sequence). Deletions cut 3 bases from V and 0 bases from J, with 8 bases between. The CDR3 DNA is TGTGCCAGCAGTTTTATCCGGGCGAACACCGGGGAGCTGTTTTTT. It is translated as CASSFIRANTGELFF.

V and J are TRBV9 and TRBJ1-1; TRBD1 is a possible D gene (5 bases). The germline V gene has CDR1 SGDLS and CDR2 YYNGEE. The CDR3 is made up of 14 amino acids. Trimming took off 3 bases at V and 8 bases at J, with 17 bases between the two ends. For the CDR3, the DNA is TGTGCCAGCAGCGGACAATCGGAGGGACGGGAAGCTTTCTTT. It specifies CASSGQSEGREAFF.

The chain employs TRBV5-1 and TRBJ1-1, with 9 bases lining up with TRBD1. This CDR3 has 13 residues. Trimming at V came to 4 bases and at J to 8 bases, leaving 6 bases not matched to a gene. Germline V lookup: CDR1 SGHRS, CDR2 YFSETQ. CDR3 residues: CASSVDRGDEAFF. CDR3 sequence (DNA): TGCGCCAGCAGCGTTGACAGGGGGGACGAAGCTTTCTTT.

The sample holds one count of this clone. This chain joins TRBV30 and TRBJ1-2; D might be TRBD1 (6 bases). Trimming shortened V by 2 bases and J by 13 bases, and 14 bases separated the two germline ends. CDR1 and CDR2 (germline): GTSNPN, SVGIG (reference sequence). CDR3 length equals 11 residues. The CDR3 region is CAWSHGGAFTF. The CDR3 coding sequence is TGTGCCTGGAGTCATGGGGGCGCATTCACCTTC.

This clone was seen a handful of times. This chain uses TRBV3-1 (or the pseudogene TRBV3-2) with TRBJ1-1, with a tentative D call TRBD1 (5 bases). The CDR3 is made up of 14 amino acids. Germline V gene sequence: CDR1 LGHDT, CDR2 YNNKEL (reference sequence). The V and J ends lost 2 bases and 4 bases respectively, with 11 bases between them. CDR3 nucleotide sequence: TGTGCCAGCAGCCAACAGGGCCTAAGCACTGAAGCTTTCTTT. Translating it yields CASSQQGLSTEAFF.